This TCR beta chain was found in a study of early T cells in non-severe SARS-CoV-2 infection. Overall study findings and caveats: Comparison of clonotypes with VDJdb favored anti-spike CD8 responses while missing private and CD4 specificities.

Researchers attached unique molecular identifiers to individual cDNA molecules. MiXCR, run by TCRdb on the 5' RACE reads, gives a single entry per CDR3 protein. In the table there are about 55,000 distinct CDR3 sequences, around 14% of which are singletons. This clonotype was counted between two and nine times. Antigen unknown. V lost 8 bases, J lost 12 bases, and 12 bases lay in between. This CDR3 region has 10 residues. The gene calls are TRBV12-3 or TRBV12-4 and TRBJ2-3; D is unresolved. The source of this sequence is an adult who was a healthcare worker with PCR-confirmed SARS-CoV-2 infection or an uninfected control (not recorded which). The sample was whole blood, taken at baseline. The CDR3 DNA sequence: TGTGCCAGCGGATCCGTAACACAGTATTTT. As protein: CASGSVTQYF.